Below, 14 T cell receptor beta chains from the same sample are listed, as sequenced in a study of CD8 T cells in ankylosing spondylitis. One entry per CDR3 protein, called by TCRdb with MiXCR from the 5' RACE reads. The data show about 36,000 distinct CDR3 sequences, with approximately 5.9% seen just once and about 12% held by the top ten. The sequenced sample consisted of blood, either unsorted or a sorted T cell fraction (not recorded which). The origin of the receptors is a male donor with ankylosing spondylitis or in good health (not recorded which).

The table lists this clonotype with many counts. V is TRBV20-1 and J is TRBJ2-2, with 8 nucleotides matching TRBD1. V was pared by 2 bases and J by 6 bases, with 8 bases of the junction left unmatched. Germline CDR1 and CDR2: DFQATT and SNEGSKA (reference sequence). The CDR3 length is 15 residues. The CDR3: CSARLAGGDAGELFF. CDR3 DNA: TGCAGTGCTAGACTGGCAGGGGGCGATGCCGGGGAGCTGTTTTTT.

This clonotype occurred many times. V is TRBV7-8 and J is TRBJ1-2; D remains ambiguous. The germline CDR1 and CDR2 sequences are SGHVS and FQNEAQ. CDR3 length: 15 amino acids. V gave up 1 base and J gave up 4 bases, with 13 bases separating them. Written as DNA, the CDR3 is TGTGCCAGCAGCTTAGAATTCCACAGTTCCTATGGCTACACCTTC. It translates to CASSLEFHSSYGYTF.

This clonotype occurred a few times. The rearrangement uses TRBV4-3 and TRBJ1-4; a weak D match, TRBD1 (5 bases). This CDR3 is 15 amino acids long. Germline V gene sequence: CDR1 LGHNA, CDR2 YSLEER. The V end was cut by 2 bases, the J end by 8 bases, with 15 bases between. The CDR3 region is CASSQHPTAGEKLFF. DNA for the CDR3: TGCGCCAGCAGCCAACATCCGACGGCAGGGGAAAAACTGTTTTTT.

The sample holds many counts of this clonotype. V is TRBV15 and J is TRBJ2-3; unclear D gene. With 0 bases removed from V and 3 bases from J, the gap between germline ends came to 1 base. The CDR3 sequence is 12 residues long. From germline, CDR1 is LNHNV and CDR2 YYDKDF (reference sequence). CDR3: CATSRDTDTQYF. The CDR3, as DNA: TGTGCCACCAGCAGAGATACAGATACGCAGTATTTT.

This clonotype was counted at least ten times. This chain joins TRBV20-1 and TRBJ2-1, with TRBD2 identical over 7 bases. The CDR3 contains 15 residues. Germline CDR1 is DFQATT and CDR2 is SNEGSKA (reference sequence). J was trimmed by 4 bases and V by 8 bases; bases with no gene match: 14. The CDR3 region has the DNA TGCAGTTCTCTTAGCGGGCCACCAGGGTACAATGAGCAGTTCTTC. The encoded protein is CSSLSGPPGYNEQFF.

This clonotype was seen at least ten times. J is TRBJ2-1 and V is TRBV24-1; D unresolved. The V gene lost 4 bases and the J gene lost 3 bases, with 6 bases spanning the gap. Germline CDR1 reads KGHDR; CDR2 reads SFDVKD. The CDR3 contains 13 residues. The CDR3 region is CATSEGNYNEQFF. Written as DNA, the CDR3 is TGTGCCACCAGTGAGGGGAACTACAATGAGCAGTTCTTC.

This clonotype was counted many times. The rearrangement links TRBV20-1 to TRBJ2-7; TRBD1 matches at 7 bases. The junction had 10 bases not matched to a gene; V was cut back by 4 bases and J by 7 bases. Germline V CDR1 and CDR2: DFQATT, SNEGSKA (reference sequence). There are 13 residues in the CDR3. The CDR3 sequence: CSAKVQGLGEQYF. For the CDR3, the DNA is TGCAGTGCTAAAGTACAGGGGCTGGGAGAGCAGTACTTC.

This clonotype was counted at least ten times. CDR3 in amino acids: CATAQGIAGNTIYF. CDR3 sequence (DNA): TGTGCCACCGCTCAGGGGATAGCTGGAAACACCATATATTTT. V is TRBV15 and J is TRBJ1-3, with a possible D match to TRBD1 (6 bases). The V end lost 8 bases, the J end lost 2 bases, and 13 bases lay between the germline ends. CDR1 and CDR2 (germline): LNHNV, YYDKDF (reference sequence). The CDR3 has 14 amino acids.

The gene calls are TRBV4-2 and TRBJ2-7; TRBD2 matches 9 bases. CDR3 size: 15 residues. Germline loops: CDR1 LGHNA, CDR2 YNFKEQ. V shed 1 base and J 6 bases; nucleotides not matched to a gene: 7. CDR3 nucleotides: TGTGCCAGCAGCCAAGTTCAGCGGGGGGCCGCCGAGCAGTACTTC. Amino acid sequence: CASSQVQRGAAEQYF.

This clonotype was picked up many times. The chain recombines TRBV3-1 with TRBJ1-1; D might be TRBD1 (6 bases). Germline CDR1 LGHDT, CDR2 YNNKEL (reference sequence). Trimming stripped 2 bases from V and 1 base from J, with 8 bases between. CDR3 length: 14 amino acids. This CDR3 reads CASSQRTANTEAFF. The CDR3, as DNA: TGTGCCAGCAGCCAAAGGACAGCGAACACTGAAGCTTTCTTT.

V gene TRBV19 combines with J gene TRBJ2-2, with a tentative D call TRBD2 (5 bases). Trimming took off 5 bases at V and 7 bases at J, with 14 bases between the two ends. In germline, CDR1 is LNHDA, CDR2 SQIVND (reference sequence). The CDR3 consists of 14 residues. The CDR3 loop is CASSVDLAIGELFF. The CDR3 nucleotides read TGTGCCAGTAGTGTGGATCTAGCAATCGGGGAGCTGTTTTTT.

This clonotype has ten or more counts. The rearrangement links TRBV20-1 to TRBJ1-6, with D uncertain. This CDR3 has 17 amino acids. In germline, CDR1 is DFQATT, CDR2 SNEGSKA (reference sequence). Trimming removed 3 bases from V and 0 bases from J, with 15 bases in between. The CDR3: CSASPSGRSSYNSPLHF. The CDR3, as DNA: TGCAGTGCTAGCCCATCAGGAAGGAGCTCCTATAATTCACCCCTCCACTTT.

This clonotype was seen ten or more times. The chain is built from TRBV7-9 and TRBJ1-2, with TRBD1 as a possible D gene (6 bases). V was cut by 4 bases and J by 6 bases, with 12 bases left in between. The germline V gene has CDR1 SEHNR and CDR2 FQNEAQ (reference sequence). The CDR3 sequence is 13 residues long. This chain's CDR3 is CASSSRTENGYTF. In DNA form, the CDR3 reads TGTGCCAGCAGCTCCAGGACAGAGAATGGCTACACCTTC.

This clonotype has at least ten counts. The chain employs TRBV24-1 and TRBJ2-1, with D perhaps TRBD1 (6 bases). The CDR3 consists of 15 residues. Germline CDR1 KGHDR, CDR2 SFDVKD. V was clipped by 4 bases and J by 2 bases, with 11 bases between them. The CDR3 loop reads CATSEPRDTYNEQFF. As DNA, the CDR3 is TGTGCCACCAGTGAACCACGGGACACCTACAATGAGCAGTTCTTC.